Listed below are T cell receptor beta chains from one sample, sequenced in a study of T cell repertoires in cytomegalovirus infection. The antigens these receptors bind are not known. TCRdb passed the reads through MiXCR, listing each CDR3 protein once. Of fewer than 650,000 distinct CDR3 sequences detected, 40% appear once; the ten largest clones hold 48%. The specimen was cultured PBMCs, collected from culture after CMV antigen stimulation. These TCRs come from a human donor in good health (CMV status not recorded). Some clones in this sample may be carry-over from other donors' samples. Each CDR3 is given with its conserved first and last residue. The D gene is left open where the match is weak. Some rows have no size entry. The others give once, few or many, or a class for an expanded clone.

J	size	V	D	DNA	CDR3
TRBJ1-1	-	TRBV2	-	TGTGCCAGCAGTCCGGAAGGGATCACTGAAGCTTTCTTT	CASSPEGITEAFF
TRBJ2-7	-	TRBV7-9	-	TGTGCCAGCAGCCCCCCGGGACAACCCTACGAGCAGTACTTC	CASSPPGQPYEQYF
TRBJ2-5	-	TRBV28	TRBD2	TGTGCCAGCAGTTTATTACTCGGCGGGGGAAAGAAGACCCAGTACTTC	CASSLLLGGGKKTQYF
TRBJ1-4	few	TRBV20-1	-	TGCAGTGCTAGAGATCAAGACCCCCGGGGGATAGAGGAAAAACTGTTTTTT	CSARDQDPRGIEEKLFF
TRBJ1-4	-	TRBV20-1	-	TGCAGTGCGGAACAGGGTTGGAATGAAAAACTGTTTTTT	CSAEQGWNEKLFF
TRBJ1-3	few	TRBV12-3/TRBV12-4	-	TGTGCCAGCAGAAGGGTTGGCCTGGGGTTTTCTGGAAACACCATATATTTT	CASRRVGLGFSGNTIYF
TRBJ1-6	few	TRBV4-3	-	TGCGCCAGCAGCCAAGATAGAGGGGTGGGTTCACCCCTCCACTTT	CASSQDRGVGSPLHF
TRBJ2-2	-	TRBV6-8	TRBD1	TGTGCCAGCAGACGGACAGGGACCGGGAGCGGGGAGCTGTTTTTT	CASRRTGTGSGELFF
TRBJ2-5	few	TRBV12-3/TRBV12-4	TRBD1	TGTGCCAGCAGTTTATTTCAGGGGGCGGGTGAGACCCAGTACTTC	CASSLFQGAGETQYF
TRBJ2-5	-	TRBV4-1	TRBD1	TGTGCCAGCAGCCAGAGGGACAGGGGGGGGCAAGAGACCCAGTACTTC	CASSQRDRGGQETQYF
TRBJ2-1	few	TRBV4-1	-	TGCGCCAGCAGCCACGTCCTACAGGGATACTCCTACAATGAGCAGTTCTTC	CASSHVLQGYSYNEQFF
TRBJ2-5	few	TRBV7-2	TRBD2	TGTGCCAGCACCCGGGAGGGTAAAGGCCAAGAGACCCAGTACTTC	CASTREGKGQETQYF
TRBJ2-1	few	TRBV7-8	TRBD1	TGTGCCAGCAGCCGTACGACAGGGGGAAGCGATGAGCAGTTCTTC	CASSRTTGGSDEQFF
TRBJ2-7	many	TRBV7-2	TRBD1	TGTGCCAGCAGCCCTTGGACAGGGAACTACGAGCAGTACTTC	CASSPWTGNYEQYF
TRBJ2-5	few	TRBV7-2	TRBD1	TGTGCCAGCAGCCGACCGGGACAGCAAAGAGGGACCCAGTACTTC	CASSRPGQQRGTQYF
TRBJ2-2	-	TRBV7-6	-	TGTGCCAGCAGCCAAGGGACTAACACCGGGGAGCTGTTTTTT	CASSQGTNTGELFF
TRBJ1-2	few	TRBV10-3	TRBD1	TGTGCCATCAGTGACCCGACAGGGGACGCCTATGGCTACACCTTC	CAISDPTGDAYGYTF
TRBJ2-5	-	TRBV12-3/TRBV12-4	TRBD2	TGTGCCAGCAGCGGGACTAGCGGGGGGCCGGGGGGGACCCAGTACTTC	CASSGTSGGPGGTQYF
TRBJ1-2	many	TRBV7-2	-	TGTGCCAGCAGCCCCTTTAGCTCGGGCTATGGCTACACCTTC	CASSPFSSGYGYTF
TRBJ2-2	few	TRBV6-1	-	TGTGCCACCAGACTAGGGGGGGCCGGGGAGCTGTTTTTT	CATRLGGAGELFF
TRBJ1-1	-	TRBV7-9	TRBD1	TGTGCCAGCAGGGGACCCCCGAGGGACAGGGCGCTGAGTGAAGCTTTCTTT	CASRGPPRDRALSEAFF
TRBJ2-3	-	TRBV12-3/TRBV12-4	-	TGTGCCAGCAGTTATCCCGGGAGTAGCACAGATACGCAGTATTTT	CASSYPGSSTDTQYF
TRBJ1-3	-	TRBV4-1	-	TGCGCCAGCAGCCAAGCACAGTACCCTGGAAACACCATATATTTT	CASSQAQYPGNTIYF
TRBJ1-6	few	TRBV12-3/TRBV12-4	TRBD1	TGTGCCAGCAGTATGGGACAGGGGGGCTCACCCCTCCACTTT	CASSMGQGGSPLHF
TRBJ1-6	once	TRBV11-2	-	TGTGCCAGCAGCTTAGGGGACGGTCTTGGAAATTCACCCCTCCACTTT	CASSLGDGLGNSPLHF
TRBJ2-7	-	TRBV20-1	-	TGCAGTGCTAGGACAGACGGAGAGCAGTACTTC	CSARTDGEQYF
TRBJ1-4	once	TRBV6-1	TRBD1	TGTGCCAGTCAGGGGGTTTGGGAAAAACTGTTTTTT	CASQGVWEKLFF
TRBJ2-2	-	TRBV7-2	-	TGTGCCAGCAGCTCGGCGGTGGGGGGCGGAGCCGGGGAGCTGTTTTTT	CASSSAVGGGAGELFF
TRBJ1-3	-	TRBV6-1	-	TGTGCCAGCAGTGAAGTCCCTCCTTCAACTAGCTCTGGAAACACCATATATTTT	CASSEVPPSTSSGNTIYF
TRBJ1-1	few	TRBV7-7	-	TGTGCCAGCAGCCCATACCAAACGACGACAGGTCTGGACACTGAAGCTTTCTTT	CASSPYQTTTGLDTEAFF
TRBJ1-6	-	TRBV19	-	TGTGCCAGTAGTATAAGGGGGGATAATTCACCCCTCCACTTT	CASSIRGDNSPLHF
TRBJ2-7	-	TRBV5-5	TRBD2	TGTGCCAGCAGCACCTCAATTTCGTCTAGCGGGACGATACGAGAGCAGTACTTC	CASSTSISSSGTIREQYF
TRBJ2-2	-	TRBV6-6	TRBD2	TGTGCCTGCAACCCCCTAGCGGGGCCCTCCACCGGGGAGCTGTTTTTT	CACNPLAGPSTGELFF
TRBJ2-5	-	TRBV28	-	TGTGCCAGCAGTTCAATGGCGGGGCCGGAGACCCAGTACTTC	CASSSMAGPETQYF
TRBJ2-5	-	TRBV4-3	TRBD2	TGCGCCAGCAGCCAAGAGAGGGCAAAGGTTGGTGGGAGGGCGGTTGAAAAGACCCAGTACTTC	CASSQERAKVGGRAVEKTQYF
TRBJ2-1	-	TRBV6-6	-	TGTGCCAGCAGTCCAAGGACAGTGACTTACAATGAGCAGTTCTTC	CASSPRTVTYNEQFF
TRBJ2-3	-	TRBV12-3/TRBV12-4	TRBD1	TGTGCCAGCAGACCCGGACAGGGGCTTGGCACAGATACGCAGTATTTT	CASRPGQGLGTDTQYF
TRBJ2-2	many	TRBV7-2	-	TGTGCCAGCAGCTTAGTAACCGGGGAGCTGTTTTTT	CASSLVTGELFF